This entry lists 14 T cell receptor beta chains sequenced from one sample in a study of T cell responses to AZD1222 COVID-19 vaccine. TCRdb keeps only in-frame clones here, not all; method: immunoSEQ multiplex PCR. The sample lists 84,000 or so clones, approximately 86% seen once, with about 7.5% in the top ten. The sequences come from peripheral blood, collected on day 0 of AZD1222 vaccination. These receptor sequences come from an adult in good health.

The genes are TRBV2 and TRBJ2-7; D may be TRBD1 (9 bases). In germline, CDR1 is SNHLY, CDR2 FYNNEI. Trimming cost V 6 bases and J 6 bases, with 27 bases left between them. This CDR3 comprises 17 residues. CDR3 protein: CASSRDRVEAGVGEQYF. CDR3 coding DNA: TGTGCCAGCAGCCGGGACAGGGTGGAAGCGGGAGTAGGCGAGCAGTACTTC.

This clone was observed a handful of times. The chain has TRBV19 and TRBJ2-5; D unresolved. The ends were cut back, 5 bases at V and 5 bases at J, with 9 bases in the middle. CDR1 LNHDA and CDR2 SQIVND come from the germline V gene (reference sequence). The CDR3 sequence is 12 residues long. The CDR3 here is CASSGQRETQYF. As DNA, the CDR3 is TGTGCCAGTAGTGGGCAGAGGGAGACCCAGTACTTC.

CDR3 region: CASSQGGQGARSPLHF. The CDR3 DNA is TGCGCCAGCAGCCAGGGGGGACAGGGGGCGAGGTCACCCCTCCACTTT. This chain connects TRBV4-3 to TRBJ1-6, with 12 bases that match TRBD1. The V gene end was trimmed by 3 bases and the J gene end by 10 bases; junction bases not matched to a gene: 7. Germline V gives CDR1 LGHNA, CDR2 YSLEER. This CDR3 spans 16 amino acids.

The CDR3 region is CASSEGASSGQFF. The DNA for the CDR3 is TGTGCCAGCAGTGAAGGAGCGTCGTCCGGGCAGTTCTTC. The chain recombines TRBV2 with TRBJ2-1, with D unclear. V gave up 1 base and J gave up 12 bases, with 13 bases separating them. The CDR3 has 13 residues. Per germline, CDR1 SNHLY and CDR2 FYNNEI.

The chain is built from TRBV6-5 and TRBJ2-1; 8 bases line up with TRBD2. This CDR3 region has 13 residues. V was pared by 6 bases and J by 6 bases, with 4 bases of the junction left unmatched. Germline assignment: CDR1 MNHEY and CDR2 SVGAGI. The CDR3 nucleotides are TGTGCCAGCAGATGGACTAGCCCCAATGAGCAGTTCTTC. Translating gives CASRWTSPNEQFF.

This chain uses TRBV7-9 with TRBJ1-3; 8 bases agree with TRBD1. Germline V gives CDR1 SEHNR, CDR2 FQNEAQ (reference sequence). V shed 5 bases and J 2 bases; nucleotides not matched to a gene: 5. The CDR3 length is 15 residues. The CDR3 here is CASSTTGGAGNTIYF. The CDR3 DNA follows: TGTGCCAGCAGCACTACAGGGGGTGCTGGAAACACCATATATTTT.

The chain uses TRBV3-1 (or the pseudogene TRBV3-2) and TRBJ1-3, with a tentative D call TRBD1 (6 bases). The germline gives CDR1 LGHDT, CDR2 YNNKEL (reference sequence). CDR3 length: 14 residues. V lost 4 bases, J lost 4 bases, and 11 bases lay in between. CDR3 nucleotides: TGTGCCAGCAGCCCTAACAGGGCCGGAAACACCATATATTTT. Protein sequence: CASSPNRAGNTIYF.

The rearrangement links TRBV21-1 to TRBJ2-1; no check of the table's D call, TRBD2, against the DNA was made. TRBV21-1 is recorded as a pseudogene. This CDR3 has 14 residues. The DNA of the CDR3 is TGTGCCAGCAGCAAAGCCGGAGATTACAATGAGCAGTTCTTC. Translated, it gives CASSKAGDYNEQFF.

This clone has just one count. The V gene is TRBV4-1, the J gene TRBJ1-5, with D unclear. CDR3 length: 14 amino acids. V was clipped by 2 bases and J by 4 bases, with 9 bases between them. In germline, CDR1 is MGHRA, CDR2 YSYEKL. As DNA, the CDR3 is TGCGCCAGCAGCCAAAGGGTGGAGAATCAGCCCCAGCATTTT. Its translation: CASSQRVENQPQHF.

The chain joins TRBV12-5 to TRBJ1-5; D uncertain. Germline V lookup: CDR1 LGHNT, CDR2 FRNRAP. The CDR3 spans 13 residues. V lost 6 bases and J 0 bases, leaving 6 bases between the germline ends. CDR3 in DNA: TGTGCTAGTGGCCAAGATAGCAATCAGCCCCAGCATTTT. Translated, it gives CASGQDSNQPQHF. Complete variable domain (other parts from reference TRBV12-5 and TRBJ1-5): DARVTQTPRHKVTEMGQEVTMRCQPILGHNTVFWYRQTMMQGLELLAYFRNRAPLDDSGMPKDRFSAEMPDATLATLKIQPSEPRDSAVYFCASGQDSNQPQHFGDGTRLSIL.

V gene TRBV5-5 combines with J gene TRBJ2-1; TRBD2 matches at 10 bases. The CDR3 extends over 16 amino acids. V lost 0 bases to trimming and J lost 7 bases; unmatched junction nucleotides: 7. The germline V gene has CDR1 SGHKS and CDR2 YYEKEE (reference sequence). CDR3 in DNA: TGTGCCAGCAGCTTGGGGGTGGGACTAGCGTTAAATGAGCAGTTCTTC. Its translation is CASSLGVGLALNEQFF.

CDR3 residues: CASSLHRGLNTEAFF. DNA of the CDR3: TGTGCCAGCAGTCTCCACAGGGGCTTGAACACTGAAGCTTTCTTT. The chain carries TRBV6-2 or TRBV6-3 and TRBJ1-1, with TRBD1 identical over 7 bases. Germline CDR1 is MNHEY and CDR2 is SVGEGT. The CDR3 contains 15 residues. The V segment lost 5 bases and the J segment 0 bases; nucleotides outside the gene matches: 6.

Written as DNA, the CDR3 is TGTGCCAGCAGTGAATCTGGCAGGGCTCTTGGCTACACCTTC. It yields the protein CASSESGRALGYTF. The chain carries TRBV6-1 and TRBJ1-2; D is perhaps TRBD1 (5 bases). Germline V gene data show CDR1 as MNHNS and CDR2 as SASEGT. Trimming shortened V by 2 bases and J by 7 bases, and 14 bases separated the two germline ends. The CDR3 has 14 residues.

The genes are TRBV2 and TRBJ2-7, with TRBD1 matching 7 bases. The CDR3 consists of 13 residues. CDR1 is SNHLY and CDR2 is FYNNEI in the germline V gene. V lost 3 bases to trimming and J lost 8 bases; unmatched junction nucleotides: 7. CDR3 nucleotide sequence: TGTGCCAGCAGTGAGAGACAGGGTTCCCAGCAGTACTTC. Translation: CASSERQGSQQYF.